This section outlines one T cell receptor (beta chain) sequence together with its context. This clone's antigen is unknown. Within one base of it there is no much larger clone, and no base qualities were kept. This sample is part of a study of blood T cell repertoires in COVID-19 (dated by TCRdb to the early 2020s). Describing the broader study: Collaborator samples came from the United States, Italy and Spain and covered acute and convalescent phases of COVID-19. The material from the prospective study consisted of cDNA or gDNA derived from T cells, B-cell-depleted T cells, or PBMCs. The dataset comprised deeply sampled blood TCRbeta repertoires from subjects exposed to, actively infected with, or recovered from COVID-19. The repertoires were released in a freely available public database meant as a resource for research on the immune response to SARS-CoV-2. Samples were obtained from the ongoing ImmuneRACE study (first 160 participants) and from over 1,000 subjects provided by 6 global collaborators. The sample metadata nearly always contained a de-identified subject ID, COVID-19 status, age in years and sex. Where available, HLA class I and class II types were obtained from metadata supplied by the sample provider rather than from assay-based typing. The paper's findings and limits, for the study overall: How much clinical and demographic metadata was included differed by source and by participant, and the metadata was provided uncurated.

Each collaborating institution followed its own protocols to collect whole blood in K2EDTA tubes. For TCRbeta analysis, collaborators shipped samples as frozen whole blood, isolated PBMCs, or DNA extracted from either of those sample types. The immunoSEQ Assay, a bias-controlled multiplex PCR, was used to amplify TCRbeta CDR3 regions from genomic DNA. The authors' analysis ran thus. The number of nucleated cells in each sample was estimated from the amplification of reference gene primers within the assay. To quantify the absolute abundance of each unique TCRbeta CDR3 rearrangement, sequence reads were collapsed and filtered. For each sample, productive Simpson clonality was calculated as the square root of Simpson's diversity index over productive rearrangements. Sourced from immuneACCESS, this table was stored by TCRdb with only in-frame sequences that have V and J called. A share of the clones is absent; for the studies checked, an unresolved V gene accounts for under half, and the remainder has no known explanation. V and J calls and clone size are copied from that table; D and trimming were computed from the DNA. This sample has approximately 74,000 clones in its table, and just under 85% of those were observed once. The ten largest clones capture approximately 35% of the sample.

CDR3 length: 12 amino acids, cysteine to phenylalanine. Only CDR3 DNA remains: 36 bases, in frame from the first base. V is cut by 4 bases and J by 8 bases, and the space between the germline ends is 11 bases. Looking up the germline V gene yields CDR1 SGHRS and CDR2 YFSETQ. Source material: peripheral blood. This clonotype originated in an older man with acute or convalescent COVID-19. The sequence is built from TRBV5-1 and TRBJ2-3; the D region possibly corresponds to TRBD1 (6 bases align). The CDR3 protein: CASSQDSLTQYF. Here is the DNA: TGCGCCAGCAGCCAGGACAGCCTTACGCAGTATTTT.